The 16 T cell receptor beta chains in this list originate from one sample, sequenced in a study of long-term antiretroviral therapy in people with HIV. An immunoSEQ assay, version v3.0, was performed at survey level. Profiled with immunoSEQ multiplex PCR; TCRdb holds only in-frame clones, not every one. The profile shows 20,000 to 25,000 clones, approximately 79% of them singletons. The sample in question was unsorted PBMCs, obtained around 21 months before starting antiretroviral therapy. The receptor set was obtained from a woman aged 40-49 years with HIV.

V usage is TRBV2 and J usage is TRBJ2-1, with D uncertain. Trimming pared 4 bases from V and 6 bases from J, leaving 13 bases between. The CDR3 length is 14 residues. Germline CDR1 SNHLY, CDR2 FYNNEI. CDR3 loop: CASSGIRISNEQFF. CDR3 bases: TGTGCCAGCAGTGGTATTAGGATCTCCAATGAGCAGTTCTTC.

The CDR3: CASSQVDYEQYF. The CDR3 nucleotides are TGCGCCAGCAGCCAAGTGGACTACGAGCAGTACTTC. The genes are TRBV4-1 and TRBJ2-7; unclear D gene. CDR1 is MGHRA, CDR2 YSYEKL, per germline. Between the trimmed V and J ends, which lost 1 base and 3 bases, there was a span of 4 bases. CDR3 length: 12 amino acids.

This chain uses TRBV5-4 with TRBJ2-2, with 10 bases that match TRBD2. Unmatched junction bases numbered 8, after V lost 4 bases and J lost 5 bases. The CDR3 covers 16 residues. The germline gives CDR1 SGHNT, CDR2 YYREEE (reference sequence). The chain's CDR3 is CASSPLAGRVTGELFF. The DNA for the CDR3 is TGTGCCAGCAGCCCACTAGCGGGAAGAGTAACCGGGGAGCTGTTTTTT.

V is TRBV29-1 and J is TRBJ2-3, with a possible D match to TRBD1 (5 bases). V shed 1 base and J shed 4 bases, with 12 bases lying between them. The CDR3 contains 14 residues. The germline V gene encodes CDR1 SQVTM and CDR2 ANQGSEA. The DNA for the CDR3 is TGCAGCGTTGAAGGAATGACAGATCCAGATACGCAGTATTTT. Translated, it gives CSVEGMTDPDTQYF.

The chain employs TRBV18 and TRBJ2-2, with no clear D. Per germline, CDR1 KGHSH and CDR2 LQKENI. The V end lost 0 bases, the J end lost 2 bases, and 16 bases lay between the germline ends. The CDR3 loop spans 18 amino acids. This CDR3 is CASSPPPTMGINTGELFF. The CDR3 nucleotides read TGTGCCAGCTCACCACCACCAACAATGGGAATTAACACCGGGGAGCTGTTTTTT.

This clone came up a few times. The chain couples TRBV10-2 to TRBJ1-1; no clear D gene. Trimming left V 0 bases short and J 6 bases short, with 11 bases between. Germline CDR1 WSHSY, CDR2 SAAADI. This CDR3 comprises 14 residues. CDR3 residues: CASSESGLPPEAFF. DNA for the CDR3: TGCGCCAGCAGTGAGTCGGGCCTCCCACCTGAAGCTTTCTTT.

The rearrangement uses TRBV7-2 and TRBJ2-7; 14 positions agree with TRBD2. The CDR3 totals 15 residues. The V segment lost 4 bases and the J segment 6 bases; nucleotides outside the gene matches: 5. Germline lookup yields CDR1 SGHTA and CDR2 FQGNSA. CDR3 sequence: CASSWGLAGALEQYF. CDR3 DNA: TGTGCCAGCAGCTGGGGACTAGCGGGAGCTCTCGAGCAGTACTTC.

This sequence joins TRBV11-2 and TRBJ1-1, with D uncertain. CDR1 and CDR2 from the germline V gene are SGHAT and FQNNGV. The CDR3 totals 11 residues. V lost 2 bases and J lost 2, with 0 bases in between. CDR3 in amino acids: CASSLNTEAFF. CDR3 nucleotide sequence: TGTGCCAGCAGCTTAAACACTGAAGCTTTCTTT. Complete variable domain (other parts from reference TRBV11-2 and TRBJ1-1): EAGVAQSPRYKIIEKRQSVAFWCNPISGHATLYWYQQILGQGPKLLIQFQNNGVVDDSQLPKDRFSAERLKGVDSTLKIQPAKLEDSAVYLCASSLNTEAFFGQGTRLTVV.

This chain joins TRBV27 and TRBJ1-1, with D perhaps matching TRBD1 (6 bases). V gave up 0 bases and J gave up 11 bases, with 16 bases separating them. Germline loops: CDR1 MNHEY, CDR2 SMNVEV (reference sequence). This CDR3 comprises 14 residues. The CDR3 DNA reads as TGTGCCAGCAGTTTATCGGGTGGTAGGGGGAGGGCTTTCTTT. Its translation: CASSLSGGRGRAFF.

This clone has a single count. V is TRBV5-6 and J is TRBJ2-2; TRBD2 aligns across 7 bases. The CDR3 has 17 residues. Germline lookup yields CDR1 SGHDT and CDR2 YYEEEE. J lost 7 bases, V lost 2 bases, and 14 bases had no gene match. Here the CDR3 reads CASSFVPLRGNIGELFF. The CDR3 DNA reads TGTGCCAGCAGCTTCGTCCCCTTGCGGGGGAATATCGGGGAGCTGTTTTTT.

CDR3 DNA sequence: TGTGCCAGCAGCTTGCTGATGGCTAATGAAAAACTGTTTTTT. Its translation: CASSLLMANEKLFF. This chain connects TRBV5-6 to TRBJ1-4; D is ambiguous. The CDR3 loop spans 14 amino acids. Trimming left V 1 base short and J 3 bases short, with 7 bases between. In germline, CDR1 is SGHDT, CDR2 YYEEEE.

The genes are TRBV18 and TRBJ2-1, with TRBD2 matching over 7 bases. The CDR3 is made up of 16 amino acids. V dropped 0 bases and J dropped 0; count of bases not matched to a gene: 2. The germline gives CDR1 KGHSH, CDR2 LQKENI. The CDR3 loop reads CASSPPSGGSYNEQFF. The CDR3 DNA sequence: TGTGCCAGCTCACCACCATCGGGGGGCTCCTACAATGAGCAGTTCTTC.

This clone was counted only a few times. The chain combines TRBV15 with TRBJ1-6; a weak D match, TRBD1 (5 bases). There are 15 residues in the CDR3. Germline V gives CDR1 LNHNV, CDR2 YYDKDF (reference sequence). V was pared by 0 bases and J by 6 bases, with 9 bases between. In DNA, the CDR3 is TGTGCCACCAGCAGAGACCGGGACGGTAATTCACCCCTCCACTTT. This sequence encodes CATSRDRDGNSPLHF. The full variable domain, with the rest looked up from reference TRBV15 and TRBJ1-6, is DAMVIQNPRYQVTQFGKPVTLSCSQTLNHNVMYWYQQKSSQAPKLLFHYYDKDFNNEADTPDNFQSRRPNTSFCFLDIRSPGLGDTAMYLCATSRDRDGNSPLHFGNGTRLTVT.

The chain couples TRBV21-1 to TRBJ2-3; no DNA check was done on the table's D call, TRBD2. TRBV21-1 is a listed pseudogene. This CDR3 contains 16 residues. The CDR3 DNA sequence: TGTGCCAGCAGCAAAGGAAGACGGGATTTCACAGATACGCAGTATTTT. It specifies CASSKGRRDFTDTQYF.

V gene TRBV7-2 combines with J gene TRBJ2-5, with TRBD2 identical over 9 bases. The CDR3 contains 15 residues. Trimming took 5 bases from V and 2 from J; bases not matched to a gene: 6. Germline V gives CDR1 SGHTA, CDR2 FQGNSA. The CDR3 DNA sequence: TGTGCCAGCAGCCCCGGGACTAGCCTACAAGAGACCCAGTACTTC. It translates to CASSPGTSLQETQYF.

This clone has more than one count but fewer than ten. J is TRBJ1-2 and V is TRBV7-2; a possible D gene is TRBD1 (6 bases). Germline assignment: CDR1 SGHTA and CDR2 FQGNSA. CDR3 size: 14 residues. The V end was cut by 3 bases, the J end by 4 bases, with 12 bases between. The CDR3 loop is CASSLGAGVYGYTF. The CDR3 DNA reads TGTGCCAGCAGCTTGGGTGCAGGGGTCTATGGCTACACCTTC.